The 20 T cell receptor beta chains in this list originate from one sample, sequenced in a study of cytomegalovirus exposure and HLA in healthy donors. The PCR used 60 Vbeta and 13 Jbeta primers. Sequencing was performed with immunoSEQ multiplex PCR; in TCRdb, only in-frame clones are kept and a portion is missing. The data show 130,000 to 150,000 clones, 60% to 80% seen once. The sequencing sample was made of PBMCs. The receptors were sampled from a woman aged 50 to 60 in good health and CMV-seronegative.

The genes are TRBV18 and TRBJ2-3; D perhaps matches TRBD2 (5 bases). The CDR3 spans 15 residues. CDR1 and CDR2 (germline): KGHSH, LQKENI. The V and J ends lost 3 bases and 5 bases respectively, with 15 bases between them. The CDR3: CASSPQRGIGDTQYF. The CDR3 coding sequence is TGTGCCAGCTCACCCCAGAGAGGGATTGGAGATACGCAGTATTTT.

The CDR3 coding sequence is TGTGCCAGCAGCGGACGGGAGAATTCACCCCTCCACTTT. The encoded protein is CASSGRENSPLHF. The chain links TRBV6-6 to TRBJ1-6; unclear D gene. CDR3 length equals 13 residues. Germline V gene data show CDR1 as MNHNY and CDR2 as SVGAGI (reference sequence). V was trimmed by 6 bases and J by 7 bases, leaving 10 bases between them.

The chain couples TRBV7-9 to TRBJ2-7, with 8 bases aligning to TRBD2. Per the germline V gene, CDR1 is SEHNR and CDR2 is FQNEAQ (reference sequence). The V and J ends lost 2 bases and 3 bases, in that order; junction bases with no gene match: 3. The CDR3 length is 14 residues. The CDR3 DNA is TGTGCCAGCAGCTTACCGGGGGGGCGCTACGAGCAGTACTTC. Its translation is CASSLPGGRYEQYF.

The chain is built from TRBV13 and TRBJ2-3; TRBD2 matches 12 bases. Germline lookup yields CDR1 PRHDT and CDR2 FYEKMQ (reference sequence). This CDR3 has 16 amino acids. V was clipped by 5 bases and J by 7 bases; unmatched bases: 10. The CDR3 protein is CASSAVTSGGQHTQYF. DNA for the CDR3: TGTGCCAGCAGCGCGGTAACTAGCGGGGGGCAGCATACGCAGTATTTT.

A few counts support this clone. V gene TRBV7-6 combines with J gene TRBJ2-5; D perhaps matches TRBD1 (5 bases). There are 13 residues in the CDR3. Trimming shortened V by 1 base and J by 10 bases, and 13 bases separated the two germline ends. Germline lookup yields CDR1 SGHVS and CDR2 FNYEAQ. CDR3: CASSLVRQGNQYF. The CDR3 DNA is TGTGCCAGCAGCTTAGTGAGGCAGGGCAACCAGTACTTC.

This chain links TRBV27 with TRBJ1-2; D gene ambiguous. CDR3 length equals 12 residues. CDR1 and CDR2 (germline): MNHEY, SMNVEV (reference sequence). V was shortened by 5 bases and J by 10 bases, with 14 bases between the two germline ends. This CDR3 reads CASSTGPRDYTF. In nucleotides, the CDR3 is TGTGCCAGCAGTACCGGGCCACGGGACTACACCTTC.

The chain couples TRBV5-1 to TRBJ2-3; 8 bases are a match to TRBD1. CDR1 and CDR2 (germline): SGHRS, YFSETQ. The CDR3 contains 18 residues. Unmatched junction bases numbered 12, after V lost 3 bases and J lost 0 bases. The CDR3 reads CASSSGTGVGSSTDTQYF. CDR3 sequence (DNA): TGCGCCAGCAGCTCCGGGACAGGAGTTGGTTCTAGCACAGATACGCAGTATTTT.

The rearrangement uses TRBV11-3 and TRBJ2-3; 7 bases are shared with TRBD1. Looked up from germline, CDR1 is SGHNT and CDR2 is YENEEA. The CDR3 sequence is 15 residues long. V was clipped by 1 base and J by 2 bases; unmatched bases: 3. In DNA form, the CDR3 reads TGTGCCAGCAGCTTAGGACAGGGACACACAGATACGCAGTATTTT. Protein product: CASSLGQGHTDTQYF.

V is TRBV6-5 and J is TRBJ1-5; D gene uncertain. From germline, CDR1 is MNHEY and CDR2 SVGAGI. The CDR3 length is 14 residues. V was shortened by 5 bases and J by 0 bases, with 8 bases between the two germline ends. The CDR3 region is CASSPLYSNQPQHF. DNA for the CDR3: TGTGCCAGCAGTCCCCTTTATAGCAATCAGCCCCAGCATTTT.

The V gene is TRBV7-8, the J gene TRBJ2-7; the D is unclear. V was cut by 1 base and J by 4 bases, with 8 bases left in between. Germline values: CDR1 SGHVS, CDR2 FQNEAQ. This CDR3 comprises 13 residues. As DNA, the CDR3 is TGTGCCAGCAGCTTAGTTGCCGGTTACGAGCAGTACTTC. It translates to CASSLVAGYEQYF.

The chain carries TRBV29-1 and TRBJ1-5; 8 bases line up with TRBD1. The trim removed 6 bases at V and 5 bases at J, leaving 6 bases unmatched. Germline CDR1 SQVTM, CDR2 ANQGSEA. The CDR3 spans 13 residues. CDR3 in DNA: TGCAGCGTGGCAACAGGGGGGGATCAGCCCCAGCATTTT. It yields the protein CSVATGGDQPQHF.

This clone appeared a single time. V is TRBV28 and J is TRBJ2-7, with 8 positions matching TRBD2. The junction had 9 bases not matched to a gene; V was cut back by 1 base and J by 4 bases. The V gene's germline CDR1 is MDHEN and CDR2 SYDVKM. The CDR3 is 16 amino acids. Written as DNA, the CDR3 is TGTGCCAGCAGTTTATTGGCGGGGGGCAACCGTTACGAGCAGTACTTC. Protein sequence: CASSLLAGGNRYEQYF.

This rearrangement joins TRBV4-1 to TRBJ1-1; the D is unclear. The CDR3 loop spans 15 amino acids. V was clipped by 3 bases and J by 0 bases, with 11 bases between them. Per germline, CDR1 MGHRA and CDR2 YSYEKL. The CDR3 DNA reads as TGCGCCAGCAGCCAGTTGGGAGTAATGAACACTGAAGCTTTCTTT. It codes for CASSQLGVMNTEAFF.

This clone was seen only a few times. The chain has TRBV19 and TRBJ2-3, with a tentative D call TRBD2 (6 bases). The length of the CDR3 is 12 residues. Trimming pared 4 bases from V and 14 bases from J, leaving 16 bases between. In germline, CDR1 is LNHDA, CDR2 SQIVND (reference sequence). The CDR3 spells CASSNLGLPRYF. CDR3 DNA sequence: TGTGCCAGTAGTAACCTGGGACTTCCCAGGTATTTT.

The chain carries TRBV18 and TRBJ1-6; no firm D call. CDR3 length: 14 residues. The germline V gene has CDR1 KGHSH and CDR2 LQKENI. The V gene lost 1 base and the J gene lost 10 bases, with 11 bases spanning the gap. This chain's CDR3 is CASSPLPRGSPLHF. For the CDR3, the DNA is TGTGCCAGCTCACCACTACCTCGGGGATCACCCCTCCACTTT.

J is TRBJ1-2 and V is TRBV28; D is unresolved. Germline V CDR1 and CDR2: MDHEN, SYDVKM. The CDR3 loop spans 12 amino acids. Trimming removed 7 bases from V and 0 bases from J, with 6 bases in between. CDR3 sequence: CASTPANYGYTF. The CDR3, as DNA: TGTGCCAGCACTCCAGCTAACTATGGCTACACCTTC.

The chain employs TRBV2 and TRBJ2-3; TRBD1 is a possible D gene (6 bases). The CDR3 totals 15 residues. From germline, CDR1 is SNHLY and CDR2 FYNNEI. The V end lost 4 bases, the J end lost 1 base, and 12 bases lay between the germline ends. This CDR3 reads CASSATGIGTDTQYF. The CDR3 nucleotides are TGTGCCAGCAGTGCCACAGGGATCGGCACAGATACGCAGTATTTT. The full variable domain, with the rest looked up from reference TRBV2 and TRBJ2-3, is EPEVTQTPSHQVTQMGQEVILRCVPISNHLYFYWYRQILGQKVEFLVSFYNNEISEKSEIFDDQFSVERPDGSNFTLKIRSTKLEDSAMYFCASSATGIGTDTQYFGPGTRLTVL.

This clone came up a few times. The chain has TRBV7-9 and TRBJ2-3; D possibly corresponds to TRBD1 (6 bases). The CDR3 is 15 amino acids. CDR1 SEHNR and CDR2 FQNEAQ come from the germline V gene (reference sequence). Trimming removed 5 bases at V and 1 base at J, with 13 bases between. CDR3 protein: CASSPFGQRTDTQYF. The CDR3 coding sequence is TGTGCCAGCAGCCCCTTCGGACAGCGCACAGATACGCAGTATTTT.

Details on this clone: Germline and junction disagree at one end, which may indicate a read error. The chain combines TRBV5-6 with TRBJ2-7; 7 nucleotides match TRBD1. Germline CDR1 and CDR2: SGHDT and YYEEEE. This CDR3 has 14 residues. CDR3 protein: CASSGPGQTYEQHF. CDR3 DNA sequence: TGTGCCAGCAGCGGTCCGGGACAGACCTACGAGCAGCACTTC.

CDR3 coding DNA: TGTGCCACCAGCAGACCCACAGGGAAGGACTACACCATATATTTT. Its translation is CATSRPTGKDYTIYF. V usage is TRBV15 and J usage is TRBJ1-3, with D perhaps matching TRBD1 (6 bases). Between the trimmed V and J ends, which lost 2 bases and 8 bases, there was a span of 16 bases. Germline V lookup: CDR1 LNHNV, CDR2 YYDKDF (reference sequence). This CDR3 has 15 amino acids.